A selection of T cell receptor beta chains follows, all from one sample in a study of cytomegalovirus exposure and HLA in healthy donors. Here immunoSEQ multiplex PCR was the method, and the copy in TCRdb shows in-frame clones only, minus some. The sample lists about 130,000 clones, about 93% seen once, with 1% to 1.5% in the top ten. Sequencing input: PBMCs. The receptors were gathered from a woman under 30 in good health and CMV-seronegative. CDR3s include the opening cysteine and the closing phenylalanine or tryptophan. Fields, in order: J gene, V gene, CDR3 protein.

J: TRBJ1-1; V: TRBV4-1; CDR3: CASSQETGVEAFF
J: TRBJ2-7; V: TRBV5-1; CDR3: CASSEQGANYEQYF
J: TRBJ2-7; V: TRBV14; CDR3: CASSFGQGGIYF
J: TRBJ2-1; V: TRBV6-5; CDR3: CASSYGGSSYNEQFF
J: TRBJ1-1; V: TRBV6-1; CDR3: CASTVEEGAGTEAFF
J: TRBJ2-2; V: TRBV6-5; CDR3: CASSLGVVTGELFF
J: TRBJ2-5; V: TRBV5-1; CDR3: CASSLAGQGFVETQYF
J: TRBJ2-7; V: TRBV27; CDR3: CASSPRQGRYDEQYF
J: TRBJ1-1; V: TRBV11-1; CDR3: CASRLGGNTEAFF
J: TRBJ2-7; V: TRBV18; CDR3: CASSPLSGDNEQYF
J: TRBJ2-7; V: TRBV6-1; CDR3: CASSELRDRGTYEQYF
J: TRBJ1-1; V: TRBV10-3; CDR3: CAISQDREGTEAFF
J: TRBJ2-2; V: TRBV10-1; CDR3: CASSRGTGKNTGELFF
J: TRBJ1-1; V: TRBV27; CDR3: CASSFRRTGLKGPEAFF
J: TRBJ2-3; V: TRBV27; CDR3: CASSPRLAGGNRKTQYF
J: TRBJ2-1; V: TRBV7-2; CDR3: CASSLSGGGNVYNEQFF
J: TRBJ2-3; V: TRBV11-2; CDR3: CASSFPVGGTDTQYF
J: TRBJ1-5; V: TRBV5-6; CDR3: CASSPDRGLGQPQHF
J: TRBJ1-4; V: TRBV28; CDR3: CASVNRGTNEKLFF
J: TRBJ2-7; V: TRBV6-5; CDR3: CASYPGTGTYEQYF
J: TRBJ2-5; V: TRBV2; CDR3: CASRAGISQETQYF
J: TRBJ2-7; V: TRBV11-2; CDR3: CASSLGQGHYEQYF
J: TRBJ2-7; V: TRBV30; CDR3: CAWSRAGGDEQYF
J: TRBJ1-1; V: TRBV29-1; CDR3: CSVKEGLEAFF
J: TRBJ2-3; V: TRBV7-3; CDR3: CASSPLAERTDTQYF
J: TRBJ1-6; V: TRBV9; CDR3: CASSVGLGLSNSPLHF
J: TRBJ2-3; V: TRBV6-5; CDR3: CASSSSGAPDTQYF